This T cell receptor beta chain derives from a study of T cell repertoires in ileal Crohn's disease. Data came from immunoSEQ multiplex PCR; TCRdb stores just in-frame clones and leaves some out. This table has about 8,000 clones, 75% to 85% appearing once. Points from the study as a whole: Clonality above 26.8% at surgery always came with endoscopic recurrence.

As regards this clone: No antigen is known for it.

Specified time point: inflamed ileum from the surgical specimen. Patients were adults with ileal or ileocolonic Crohn's disease needing resection. Germline V gene data show CDR1 as SGHTA and CDR2 as FQGNSA. V lost 4 bases and J 5 bases, leaving 9 bases between the germline ends. The CDR3 is made up of 13 amino acids. V and J are TRBV7-2 and TRBJ1-5, with D maybe TRBD1 (5 bases). The sample taken for sequencing was ileal tissue. This receptor was obtained from an adult with Crohn's disease. CDR3 residues: CASSSQTDQPQHF. CDR3 in DNA: TGTGCCAGCAGCTCGCAGACAGATCAGCCCCAGCATTTT.